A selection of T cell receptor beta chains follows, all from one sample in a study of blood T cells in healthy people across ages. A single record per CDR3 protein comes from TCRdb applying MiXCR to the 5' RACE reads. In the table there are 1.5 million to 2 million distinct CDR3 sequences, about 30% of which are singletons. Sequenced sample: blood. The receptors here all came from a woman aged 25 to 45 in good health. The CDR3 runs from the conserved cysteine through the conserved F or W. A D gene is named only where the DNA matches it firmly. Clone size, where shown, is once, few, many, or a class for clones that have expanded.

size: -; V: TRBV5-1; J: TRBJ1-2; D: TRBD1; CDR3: CASSSDRGPRYTF; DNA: TGCGCCAGCAGCTCGGACAGGGGGCCTCGCTACACCTTC
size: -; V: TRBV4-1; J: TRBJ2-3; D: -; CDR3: CASSPSEQDTDTQYF; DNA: TGCGCCAGCAGCCCCTCGGAGCAGGACACAGATACGCAGTATTTT
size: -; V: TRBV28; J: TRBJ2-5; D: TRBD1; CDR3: CASSAYRGRGQETQYF; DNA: TGTGCCAGCAGCGCTTACAGGGGTAGGGGCCAAGAGACCCAGTACTTC
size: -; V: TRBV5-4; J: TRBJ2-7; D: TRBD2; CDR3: CASSSKTSAIYEQYF; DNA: TGTGCCAGCAGCTCAAAGACTAGCGCAATTTACGAGCAGTACTTC
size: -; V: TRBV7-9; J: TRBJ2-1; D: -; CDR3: CASSLDGRQHEQFF; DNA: TGTGCCAGCAGCCTAGATGGTCGGCAGCATGAGCAGTTCTTC
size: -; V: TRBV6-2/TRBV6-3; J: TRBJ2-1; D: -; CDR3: CASMDSAYNEQFF; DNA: TGTGCCAGCATGGACAGTGCCTACAATGAGCAGTTCTTC
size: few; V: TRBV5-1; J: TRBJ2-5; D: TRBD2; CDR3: CASSWAGVSGETQYF; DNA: TGCGCCAGCAGCTGGGCGGGAGTCTCCGGAGAGACCCAGTACTTC
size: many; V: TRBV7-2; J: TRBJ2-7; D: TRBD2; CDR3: CASSYLAGGSYEQYF; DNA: TGTGCCAGCAGCTACCTAGCGGGGGGATCCTACGAGCAGTACTTC
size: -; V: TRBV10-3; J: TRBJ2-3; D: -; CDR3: CAISESSRGRDADTQYF; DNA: TGTGCCATCAGTGAGTCGTCGAGAGGCAGGGACGCAGATACGCAGTATTTT
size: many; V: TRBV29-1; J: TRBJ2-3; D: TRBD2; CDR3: CSVAGGRDADTQYF; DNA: TGCAGCGTTGCGGGCGGGAGAGACGCAGATACGCAGTATTTT
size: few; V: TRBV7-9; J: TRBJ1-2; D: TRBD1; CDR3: CASSLGQGFGYTF; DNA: TGTGCCAGCAGCTTGGGACAGGGGTTTGGCTACACCTTC
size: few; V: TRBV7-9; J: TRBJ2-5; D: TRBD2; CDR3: CASSSTTSGGALETQYF; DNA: TGTGCCAGCAGCTCCACCACTAGCGGGGGGGCTTTAGAGACCCAGTACTTC
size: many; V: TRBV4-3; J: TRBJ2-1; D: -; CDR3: CASSQGWDNEQFF; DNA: TGCGCCAGCAGCCAAGGGTGGGACAATGAGCAGTTCTTC
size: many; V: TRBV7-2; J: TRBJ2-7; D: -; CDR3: CASSFSGATEEYF; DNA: TGTGCCAGCAGCTTTTCTGGGGCGACGGAGGAGTACTTC
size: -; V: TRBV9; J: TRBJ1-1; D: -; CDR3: CASSDARTLNTEAFF; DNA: TGTGCCAGCAGCGATGCACGGACACTGAACACTGAAGCTTTCTTT
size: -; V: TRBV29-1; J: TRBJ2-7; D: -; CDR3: CSVAGLSSYNEQYF; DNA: TGCAGCGTTGCAGGGCTTAGCTCCTACAATGAGCAGTACTTC
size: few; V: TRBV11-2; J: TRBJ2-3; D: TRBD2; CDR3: CASSSVAGGLIADTQYF; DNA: TGTGCCAGCAGCTCCGTAGCGGGGGGCCTAATAGCAGATACGCAGTATTTT
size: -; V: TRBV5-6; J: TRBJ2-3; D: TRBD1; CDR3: CASSFSTGQGSTDTQYF; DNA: TGTGCCAGCAGCTTCTCCACGGGACAGGGAAGCACAGATACGCAGTATTTT
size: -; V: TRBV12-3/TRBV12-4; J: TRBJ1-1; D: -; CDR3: CASSAVGPWGGAFF; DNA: TGTGCCAGCAGTGCGGTCGGACCCTGGGGTGGGGCTTTCTTT
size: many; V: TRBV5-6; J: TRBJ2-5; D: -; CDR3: CASSLGVRSQETQYF; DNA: TGTGCCAGCAGCTTGGGGGTTCGCTCTCAAGAGACCCAGTACTTC
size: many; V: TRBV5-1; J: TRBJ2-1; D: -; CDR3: CASSGSPYNEQFF; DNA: TGCGCCAGCAGCGGATCCCCCTACAATGAGCAGTTCTTC
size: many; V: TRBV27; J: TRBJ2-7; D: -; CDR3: CASSSGTEYNYEQYF; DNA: TGTGCCAGCAGCTCTGGGACTGAATACAACTACGAGCAGTACTTC
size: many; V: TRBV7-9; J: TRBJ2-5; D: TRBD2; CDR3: CASSSSTSGPETQYF; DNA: TGTGCCAGCAGCTCCTCGACTAGCGGCCCAGAGACCCAGTACTTC
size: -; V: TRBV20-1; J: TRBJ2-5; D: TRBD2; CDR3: CSARDLTSGPRETQYF; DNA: TGCAGTGCTAGAGATTTGACTAGCGGGCCCCGGGAGACCCAGTACTTC
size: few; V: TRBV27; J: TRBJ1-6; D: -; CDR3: CASSFWGSNSPLHF; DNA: TGTGCCAGCAGTTTTTGGGGTTCTAATTCACCCCTCCACTTT
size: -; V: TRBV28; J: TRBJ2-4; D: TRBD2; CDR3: CATLAGVAKNIQYF; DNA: TGTGCCACATTGGCGGGGGTGGCCAAAAACATTCAGTACTTC
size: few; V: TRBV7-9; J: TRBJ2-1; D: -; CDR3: CASRPLTDEQFF; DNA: TGTGCCAGCAGACCCCTTACGGATGAGCAGTTCTTC
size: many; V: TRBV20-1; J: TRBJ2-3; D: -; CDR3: CSALETRTDTQYF; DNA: TGCAGTGCTCTAGAAACTAGAACGGATACGCAGTATTTT
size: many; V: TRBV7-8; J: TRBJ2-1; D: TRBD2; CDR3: CASIGLAGEIGYNEQFF; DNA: TGTGCCAGCATAGGGCTAGCGGGAGAGATCGGGTACAATGAGCAGTTCTTC
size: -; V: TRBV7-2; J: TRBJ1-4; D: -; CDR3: CASGPRINEKLFF; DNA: TGTGCCAGCGGTCCACGGATCAATGAAAAACTGTTTTTT
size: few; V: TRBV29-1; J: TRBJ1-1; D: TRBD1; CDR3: CSVEETGINTEAFF; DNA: TGCAGCGTTGAGGAGACAGGGATTAACACTGAAGCTTTCTTT
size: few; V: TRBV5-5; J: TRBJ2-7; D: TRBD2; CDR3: CASSPYGGETSGAPSYEQYF; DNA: TGTGCCAGCAGCCCTTATGGCGGGGAAACTAGCGGAGCCCCCAGTTACGAGCAGTACTTC
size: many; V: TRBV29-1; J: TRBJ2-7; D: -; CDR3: CSCKLAFPTPTSYEQYF; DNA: TGCAGCTGCAAACTTGCCTTCCCCACACCCACCTCCTACGAGCAGTACTTC